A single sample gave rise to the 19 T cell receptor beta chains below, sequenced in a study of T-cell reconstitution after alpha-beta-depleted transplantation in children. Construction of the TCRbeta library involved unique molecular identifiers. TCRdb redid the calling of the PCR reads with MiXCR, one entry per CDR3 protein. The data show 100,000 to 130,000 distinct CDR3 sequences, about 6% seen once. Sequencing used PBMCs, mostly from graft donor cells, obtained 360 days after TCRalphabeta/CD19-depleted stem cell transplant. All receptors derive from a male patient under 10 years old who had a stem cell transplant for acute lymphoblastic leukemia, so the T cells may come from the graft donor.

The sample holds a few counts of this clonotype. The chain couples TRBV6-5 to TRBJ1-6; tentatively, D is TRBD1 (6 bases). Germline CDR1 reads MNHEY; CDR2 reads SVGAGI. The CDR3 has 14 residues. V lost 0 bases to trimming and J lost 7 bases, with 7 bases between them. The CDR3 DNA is TGTGCCAGCAGTTACTCGAGGGGGAATTCACCCCTCCACTTT. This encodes CASSYSRGNSPLHF.

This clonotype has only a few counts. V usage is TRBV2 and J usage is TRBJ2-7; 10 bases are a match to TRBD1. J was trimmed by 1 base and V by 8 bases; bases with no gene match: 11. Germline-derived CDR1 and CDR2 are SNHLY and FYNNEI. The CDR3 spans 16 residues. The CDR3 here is CASRRTGQGGSYEQYF. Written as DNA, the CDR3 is TGTGCCAGCCGTCGCACCGGACAGGGGGGTTCCTACGAGCAGTACTTC. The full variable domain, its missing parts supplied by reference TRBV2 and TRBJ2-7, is EPEVTQTPSHQVTQMGQEVILRCVPISNHLYFYWYRQILGQKVEFLVSFYNNEISEKSEIFDDQFSVERPDGSNFTLKIRSTKLEDSAMYFCASRRTGQGGSYEQYFGPGTRLTVT.

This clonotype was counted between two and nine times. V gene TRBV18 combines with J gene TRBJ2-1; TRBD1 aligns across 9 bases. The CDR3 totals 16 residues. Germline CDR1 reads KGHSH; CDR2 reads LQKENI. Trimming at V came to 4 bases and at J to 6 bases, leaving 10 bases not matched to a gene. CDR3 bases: TGTGCCAGCTCACGACTTATAGGACAGGGGATCAATGAGCAGTTCTTC. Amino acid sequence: CASSRLIGQGINEQFF.

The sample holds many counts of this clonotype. The CDR3 sequence is CASRVRPGTVGTGELFF. Written as DNA, the CDR3 is TGTGCCAGCAGGGTCCGTCCGGGGACAGTGGGCACCGGGGAGCTGTTTTTT. This rearrangement joins TRBV6-1 to TRBJ2-2, with 7 bases that match TRBD1. Per the germline V gene, CDR1 is MNHNS and CDR2 is SASEGT. The junction had 14 bases not matched to a gene; V was cut back by 6 bases and J by 4 bases. There are 17 residues in the CDR3.

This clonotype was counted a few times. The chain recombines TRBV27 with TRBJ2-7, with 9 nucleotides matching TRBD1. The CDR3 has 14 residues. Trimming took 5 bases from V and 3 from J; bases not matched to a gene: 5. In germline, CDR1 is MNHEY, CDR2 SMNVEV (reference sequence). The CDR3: CASSHPGQGYEQYF. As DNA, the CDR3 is TGTGCCAGCAGTCATCCGGGACAGGGCTACGAGCAGTACTTC.

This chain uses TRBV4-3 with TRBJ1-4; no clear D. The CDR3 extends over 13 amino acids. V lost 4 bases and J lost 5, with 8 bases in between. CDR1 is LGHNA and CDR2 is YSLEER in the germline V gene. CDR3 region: CASSRNGNEKLFF. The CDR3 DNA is TGCGCCAGCAGCCGGAACGGGAATGAAAAACTGTTTTTT.

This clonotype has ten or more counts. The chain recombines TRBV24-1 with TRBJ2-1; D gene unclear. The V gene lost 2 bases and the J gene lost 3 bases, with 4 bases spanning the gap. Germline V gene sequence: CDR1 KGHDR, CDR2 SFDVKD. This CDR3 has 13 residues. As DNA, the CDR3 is TGTGCCACCAGTGATTCCATCTACAATGAGCAGTTCTTC. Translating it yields CATSDSIYNEQFF.

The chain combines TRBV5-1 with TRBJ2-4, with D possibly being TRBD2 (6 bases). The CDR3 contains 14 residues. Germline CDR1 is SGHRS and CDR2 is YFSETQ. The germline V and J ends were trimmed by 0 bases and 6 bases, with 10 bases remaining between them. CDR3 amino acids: CASSLVGGGNIQYF. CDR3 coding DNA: TGCGCCAGCAGCTTGGTGGGGGGTGGAAACATTCAGTACTTC.

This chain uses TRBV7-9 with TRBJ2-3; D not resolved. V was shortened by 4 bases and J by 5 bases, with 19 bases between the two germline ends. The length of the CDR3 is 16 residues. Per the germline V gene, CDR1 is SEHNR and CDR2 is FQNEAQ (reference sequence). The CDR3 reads CASSSPTRKVEDTQYF. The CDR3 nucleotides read TGTGCCAGCAGCTCCCCAACTCGGAAGGTGGAAGATACGCAGTATTTT.

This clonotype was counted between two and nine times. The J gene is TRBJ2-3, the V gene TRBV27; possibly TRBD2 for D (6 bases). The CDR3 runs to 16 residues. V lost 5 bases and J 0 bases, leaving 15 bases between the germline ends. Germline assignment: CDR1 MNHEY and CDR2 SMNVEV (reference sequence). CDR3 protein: CASSPRGSPSTDTQYF. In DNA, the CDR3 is TGTGCCAGCAGTCCCCGGGGGAGCCCTAGCACAGATACGCAGTATTTT.

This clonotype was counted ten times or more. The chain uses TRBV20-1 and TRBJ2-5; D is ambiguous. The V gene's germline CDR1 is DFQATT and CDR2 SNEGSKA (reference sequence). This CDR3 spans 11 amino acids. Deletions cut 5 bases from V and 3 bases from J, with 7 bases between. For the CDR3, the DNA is TGCAGTGCTTCTCGGGAAGAGACCCAGTACTTC. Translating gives CSASREETQYF.

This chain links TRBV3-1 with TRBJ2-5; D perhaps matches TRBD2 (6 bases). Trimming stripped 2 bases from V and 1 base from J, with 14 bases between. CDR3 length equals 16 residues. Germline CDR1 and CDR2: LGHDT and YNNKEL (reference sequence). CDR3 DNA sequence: TGTGCCAGCAGCCAATCTCTCCGGGGGTTCCAAGAGACCCAGTACTTC. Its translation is CASSQSLRGFQETQYF.

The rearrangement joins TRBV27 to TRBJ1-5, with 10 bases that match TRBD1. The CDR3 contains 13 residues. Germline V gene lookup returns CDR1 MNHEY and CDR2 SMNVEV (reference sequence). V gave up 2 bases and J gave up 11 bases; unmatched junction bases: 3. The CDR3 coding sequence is TGTGCCAGCAGTTTAGGACAGGGGGTGGCCCAGCATTTT. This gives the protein CASSLGQGVAQHF.

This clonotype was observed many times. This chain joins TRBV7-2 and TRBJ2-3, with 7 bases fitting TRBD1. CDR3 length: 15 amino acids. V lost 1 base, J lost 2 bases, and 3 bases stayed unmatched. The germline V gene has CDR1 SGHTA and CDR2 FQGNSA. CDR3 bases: TGTGCCAGCAGCTTAGAGGGGGCTACCACAGATACGCAGTATTTT. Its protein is CASSLEGATTDTQYF.

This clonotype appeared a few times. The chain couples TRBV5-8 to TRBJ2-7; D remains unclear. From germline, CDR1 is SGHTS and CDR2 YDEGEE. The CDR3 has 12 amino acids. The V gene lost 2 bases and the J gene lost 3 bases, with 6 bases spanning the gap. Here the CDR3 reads CASSLKYYEQYF. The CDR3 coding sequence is TGTGCCAGCAGCTTAAAGTACTACGAGCAGTACTTC.

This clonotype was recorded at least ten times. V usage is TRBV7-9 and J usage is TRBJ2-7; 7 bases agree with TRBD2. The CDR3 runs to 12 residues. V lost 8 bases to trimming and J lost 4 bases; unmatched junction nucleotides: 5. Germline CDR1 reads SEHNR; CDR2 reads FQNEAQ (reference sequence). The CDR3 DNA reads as TGTGCCAGCCGCGGGGGTAGGTACGAGCAGTACTTC. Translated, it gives CASRGGRYEQYF.

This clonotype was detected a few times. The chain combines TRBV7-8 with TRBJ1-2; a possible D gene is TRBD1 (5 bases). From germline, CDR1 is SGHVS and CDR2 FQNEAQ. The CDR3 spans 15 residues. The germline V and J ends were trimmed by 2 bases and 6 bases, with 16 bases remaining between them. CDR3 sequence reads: CASSLNKKGKNGYTF. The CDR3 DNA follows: TGTGCCAGCAGCTTAAATAAAAAGGGGAAGAATGGCTACACCTTC.

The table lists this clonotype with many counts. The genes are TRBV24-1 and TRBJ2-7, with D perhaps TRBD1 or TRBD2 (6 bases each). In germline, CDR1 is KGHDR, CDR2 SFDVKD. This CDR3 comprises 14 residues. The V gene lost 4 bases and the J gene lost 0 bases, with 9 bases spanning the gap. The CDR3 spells CATSDRGRSYEQYF. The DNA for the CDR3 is TGTGCCACCAGTGACCGGGGGCGCTCCTACGAGCAGTACTTC.

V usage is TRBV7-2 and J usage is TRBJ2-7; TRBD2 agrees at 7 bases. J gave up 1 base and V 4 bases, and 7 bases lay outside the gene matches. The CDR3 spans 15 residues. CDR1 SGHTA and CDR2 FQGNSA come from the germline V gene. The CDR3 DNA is TGTGCCAGCAGCTCCGGGAGTAGCGGGTCCTACGAGCAGTACTTC. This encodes CASSSGSSGSYEQYF. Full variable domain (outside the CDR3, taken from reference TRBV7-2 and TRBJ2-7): GAGVSQSPSNKVTEKGKDVELRCDPISGHTALYWYRQSLGQGLEFLIYFQGNSAPDKSGLPSDRFSAERTGGSVSTLTIQRTQQEDSAVYLCASSSGSSGSYEQYFGPGTRLTVT.